One sample yielded the 31 T cell receptor beta chains listed below, sequenced in a study of regulatory T cells in long-lasting Graves disease. Time point: newly diagnosed GD, antithyroid drugs for less than 3 months. Scientists built the TCR library using RNA that was extracted from PBMCs. Combining iRepertoire HTBI primers with Arm-PCR of CDR3 regions, the authors built TCR beta libraries. TCRdb fed the multiplex PCR reads into MiXCR, producing one record per CDR3 protein. The repertoire includes some 250,000 distinct CDR3 sequences, around 21% of them detected once, and approximately 15% sits in the top ten. Sequenced here: peripheral blood mononuclear cells (PBMCs), sampled at new diagnosis, from a patient treated with antithyroid drugs. These receptors originate from a female donor with Graves disease.

At least ten counts were recorded for this clonotype. V and J are TRBV12-3 or TRBV12-4 and TRBJ2-7; D uncertain. CDR3 length equals 14 residues. Trimming shortened V by 0 bases and J by 7 bases, and 13 bases separated the two germline ends. CDR3 DNA sequence: TGTGCCAGCAGTTTAGCGCCTACATCCGGGGAGCAGTACTTC. This translates into CASSLAPTSGEQYF.

There are many counts of this clonotype. The CDR3 is CASSPNVGLSNYGYTF. In DNA, the CDR3 is TGTGCCAGCAGCCCTAATGTGGGGCTATCTAACTATGGCTACACCTTC. V gene TRBV11-2 combines with J gene TRBJ1-2; D might be TRBD1 (5 bases). This CDR3 has 16 residues. V was cut by 5 bases and J by 0 bases, with 16 bases left in between. Germline V lookup: CDR1 SGHAT, CDR2 FQNNGV.

This clonotype was detected only a few times. A far more abundant clone sits one base away, making this likely a read error. The CDR3 is CASTTTSGSTDTQYF. CDR3 DNA: TGTGCCAGCACCACGACTAGCGGGAGCACAGATACGCAGTATTTT. J is TRBJ2-3 and V is TRBV6-1; 10 bases align to TRBD2. Germline V CDR1 and CDR2: MNHNS, SASEGT. This CDR3 spans 15 amino acids. Trimming removed 7 bases from V and 0 bases from J; junction bases left unmatched: 4.

In its sample, this clonotype was seen many times. This chain joins TRBV9 and TRBJ2-7; tentatively, D is TRBD1 (5 bases). V shed 0 bases and J shed 2 bases, with 9 bases lying between them. CDR1 is SGDLS and CDR2 is YYNGEE in the germline V gene. The CDR3 is 14 residues long. CDR3 residues: CASSVASGTYEQYF. Here the CDR3 DNA reads TGTGCCAGCAGCGTAGCTTCAGGGACCTACGAGCAGTACTTC.

This clonotype showed up just a few times. It is likely a read error, because the conserved phenylalanine at the end of the CDR3 is missing. The V and J genes are TRBV19 and TRBJ1-1; a weak D match, TRBD1 (6 bases). Germline assignment: CDR1 LNHDA and CDR2 SQIVND (reference sequence). Trimming left V 9 bases short and J 4 bases short, with 18 bases between. CDR3 size: 14 residues. The CDR3 loop reads CASKGGAGSTEAFS. The CDR3 nucleotides are TGTGCCAGCAAGGGGGGCGCGGGGTCCACTGAAGCTTTCTCT.

Ten or more counts support this clonotype. This chain joins TRBV7-9 and TRBJ1-6, with D possibly TRBD1 on 6 matching bases. The CDR3 consists of 15 residues. V shed 2 bases and J shed 1 base, with 6 bases lying between them. Germline V lookup: CDR1 SEHNR, CDR2 FQNEAQ (reference sequence). This CDR3 is CASSLTGSYNSPLHF. The DNA of the CDR3 is TGTGCCAGCAGCTTAACAGGGTCCTATAATTCACCCCTCCACTTT.

This clonotype was seen more than once but under ten times. The germline gene is not matched at one end of the junction; a read error may be the cause. The rearrangement links TRBV13 to TRBJ2-7; TRBD2 is a possible D gene (5 bases). Germline V gives CDR1 PRHDT, CDR2 FYEKMQ (reference sequence). The CDR3 covers 16 residues. The CDR3 region has the DNA TGCGCCAGCAGCCAAGATTTCCGGGAATTATATCACGAGCAGTACTTC. This codes for CASSQDFRELYHEQYF.

The J gene is TRBJ1-1, the V gene TRBV19; no reliable D call. The CDR3 sequence is 14 residues long. Germline V lookup: CDR1 LNHDA, CDR2 SQIVND (reference sequence). V lost 5 bases, J lost 0 bases, and 10 bases lay in between. The CDR3 spells CASSSPRMNTEAFF. The CDR3, as DNA: TGTGCCAGTAGTTCCCCGCGGATGAACACTGAAGCTTTCTTT.

The CDR3 DNA reads TGTGCCAGCTCGACCACTCCGGGTGAAAAACTGTTTTTT. Translation: CASSTTPGEKLFF. The J gene is TRBJ1-4, the V gene TRBV6-4; no definite D call. The CDR3 contains 13 residues. Germline CDR1 reads MRHNA; CDR2 reads SNTAGT. Trimming removed 8 bases at V and 7 bases at J, with 14 bases between.

As to this clonotype: A far bigger clonotype differs at one base, so this is likely a read error. The rearrangement uses TRBV2 and TRBJ2-5; D is undetermined. The end of the DNA fits TRBJ2-1 better, so the J call may be wrong. Germline V lookup: CDR1 SNHLY, CDR2 FYNNEI. The CDR3 is 13 residues long. The CDR3 loop is CASSVAVYNGQFF. DNA for the CDR3: TGTGCCAGCAGTGTGGCAGTTTACAATGGGCAGTTCTTC.

This clonotype was found once. A far larger clone is one base from this, pointing to a likely read error. This chain uses TRBV6-1 with TRBJ2-2; D possibly corresponds to TRBD1 (6 bases). The CDR3 covers 16 residues. Germline V gives CDR1 MNHNS, CDR2 SASEGT. CDR3 DNA: TGCGCCAGCAGTGACCCTCCGGCCAGGGGCACCGGGGAGCTGTTTTTT. Its protein is CASSDPPARGTGELFF.

Concerning this clonotype: Germline is not matched at one junction end, which may reflect a read error. The gene calls are TRBV7-3 and TRBJ2-2; D uncertain. The CDR3 contains 15 residues. The germline V gene has CDR1 SGHTA and CDR2 FQGTGA. The DNA for the CDR3 is TGTGCCAGCAGCTTGCAAGCGATTGGCACCCGGGAGCTGTTTTTT. It codes for CASSLQAIGTRELFF.

This clonotype was counted many times. This rearrangement joins TRBV6-5 to TRBJ2-1; D remains ambiguous. Trimming pared 0 bases from V and 15 bases from J, leaving 15 bases between. Germline V CDR1 and CDR2: MNHEY, SVGAGI. CDR3 length: 13 residues. The CDR3 loop is CASSYSNSIRSFF. In nucleotides, the CDR3 is TGTGCCAGCAGTTACTCGAACAGTATAAGGTCGTTCTTC.

This clonotype was seen at least ten times. The rearrangement joins TRBV20-1 to TRBJ2-1; the D gene is possibly TRBD1 (5 bases). This CDR3 comprises 14 residues. Germline assignment: CDR1 DFQATT and CDR2 SNEGSKA (reference sequence). V lost 3 bases to trimming and J lost 10 bases, with 19 bases between them. The CDR3 nucleotides read TGCAGTGCTAGGGGCAGGGAAGGATTATGGGAGCAGTTCTTC. It yields the protein CSARGREGLWEQFF.

To note about this clonotype: A single base separates this from a much larger clone, so it may be a read error. This sequence joins TRBV29-1 and TRBJ1-2; 10 bases fit TRBD1. This CDR3 contains 14 residues. The V gene end was trimmed by 4 bases and the J gene end by 8 bases; junction bases not matched to a gene: 10. Germline CDR1 reads SQVTM; CDR2 reads ANQGSEA. This CDR3 is CSVVRDRGTSGYTF. DNA of the CDR3: TGCAGCGTTGTCCGGGACAGGGGAACTAGCGGCTACACCTTC.

This clonotype was picked up many times. CDR3: CASSYSRTGAMNTEAFF. The CDR3, as DNA: TGTGCCAGCAGTTACTCGAGGACAGGGGCTATGAACACTGAAGCTTTCTTT. The chain combines TRBV6-2 or TRBV6-3 with TRBJ1-1; 9 nucleotides agree with TRBD1. V was clipped by 0 bases and J by 0 bases; unmatched bases: 5. Germline CDR1 MNHEY, CDR2 SVGEGT. The CDR3 has 17 amino acids.

Regarding this clonotype: A much larger clone is a single base away; this may be a read error. This chain links TRBV7-9 with TRBJ2-6; D may match TRBD1 or TRBD2 (5 bases each). The CDR3 runs to 15 residues. Germline loops: CDR1 SEHNR, CDR2 FQNEAQ (reference sequence). In nucleotides, the CDR3 is TGTGCCAGCAGCTGGGGACCCTCTGGGGCCAACGGCCTGACTTTC. Amino acids: CASSWGPSGANGLTF. Drawing the rest from reference TRBV7-9 and TRBJ2-6, the complete variable domain is DTGVSQNPRHKITKRGQNVTFRCDPISEHNRLYWYRQTLGQGPEFLTYFQNEAQLEKSRLLSDRFSAERPKGSFSTLEIQRTEQGDSAMYLCASSWGPSGANGLTFGAGSRLTVL.

This clonotype was found many times. The chain uses TRBV5-1 and TRBJ1-1, with a tentative D call TRBD1 (5 bases). CDR1 and CDR2 from the germline V gene are SGHRS and YFSETQ. The V end lost 1 base, the J end lost 8 bases, and 9 bases lay between the germline ends. The CDR3 has 12 amino acids. The DNA for the CDR3 is TGCGCCAGCAGCTTGCATAGGGGCGAAGCTTTCTTT. Its translation: CASSLHRGEAFF.

The count of this clonotype is one. The likely explanation is a read error, given a far larger clone one base away. The gene calls are TRBV11-2 and TRBJ2-1, with D tentatively TRBD1 or TRBD2 (6 bases each). The DNA end lines up better with TRBJ2-3; the J call may be wrong. Looked up from germline, CDR1 is SGHAT and CDR2 is FQNNGV. CDR3 length: 15 residues. The CDR3: CASGLVGGQTDTQYF. The CDR3 nucleotides read TGTGCCAGCGGCTTAGTAGGGGGGCAGACAGATACGCAGTATTTT.

V usage is TRBV20-1 and J usage is TRBJ2-2; TRBD2 matches at 9 bases. The CDR3 runs 17 residues. Looked up from germline, CDR1 is DFQATT and CDR2 is SNEGSKA (reference sequence). After removal of 5 bases from V and 7 bases from J, the junction contained 17 bases not matched to a gene. In DNA, the CDR3 is TGCAGTGCTTACGGGGGACTAGCTTTGGGAGTAGGCGGGGAGCTGTTTTTT. Translation: CSAYGGLALGVGGELFF.

This clonotype showed up many times. Here the CDR3 DNA reads TGCAGTGCTAGAGTGCCCGGCCGAGACACTGAAGCTTTCTTT. Its translation is CSARVPGRDTEAFF. The V and J genes are TRBV20-1 and TRBJ1-1, with D unresolved. There are 14 residues in the CDR3. V was trimmed by 1 base and J by 3 bases, leaving 12 bases between them. CDR1 is DFQATT, CDR2 SNEGSKA, per germline (reference sequence).

This clonotype was picked up a small number of times. This sequence is one base from a far larger clone and is likely a read error. V is TRBV2 and J is TRBJ2-3, with TRBD2 matching over 13 bases. The CDR3 is made up of 16 amino acids. Germline lookup yields CDR1 SNHLY and CDR2 FYNNEI. The CDR3 sequence is CASTPLLAGGLETKYF. The CDR3 DNA reads as TGTGCCAGCACCCCCCTACTAGCGGGGGGGCTCGAGACCAAGTACTTC.

This clonotype was seen only a few times. The chain couples TRBV18 to TRBJ2-1; 7 bases map to TRBD1. Germline V lookup: CDR1 KGHSH, CDR2 LQKENI. This CDR3 is 15 amino acids long. After removal of 3 bases from V and 5 bases from J, the junction contained 7 bases not matched to a gene. CDR3 nucleotide sequence: TGTGCCAGCTCACCTGCGACAGGGTGGGACAATGAGCAGTTCTTC. This translates into CASSPATGWDNEQFF.

This clonotype was seen only a few times. The gene calls are TRBV4-1 and TRBJ2-7; 10 bases are shared with TRBD2. From germline, CDR1 is MGHRA and CDR2 YSYEKL. The CDR3 contains 17 residues. The junction had 12 bases not matched to a gene; V was cut back by 3 bases and J by 4 bases. In nucleotides, the CDR3 is TGCGCCAGCAGCCATGACGAGAGCGGGAGGGGAACATACGAGCAGTACTTC. Translated, it gives CASSHDESGRGTYEQYF.

On this clonotype itself: A far larger clone differs by one base, so this is likely a read error. This sequence joins TRBV20-1 and TRBJ2-3; a weak D match, TRBD1 (6 bases). The assigned J gene may be wrong: the sequence end matches TRBJ2-7 better. Germline V lookup: CDR1 DFQATT, CDR2 SNEGSKA (reference sequence). This CDR3 contains 13 residues. The chain's CDR3 is CSARKDSSHEQYF. CDR3 in DNA: TGCAGTGCCAGAAAGGACAGCTCCCACGAGCAGTACTTC.

A word on this clonotype: A single base separates this from a much larger clone, so it may be a read error. The CDR3 is CVSRSNNQPQHF. The DNA for the CDR3 is TGTGTCAGCAGGTCGAACAATCAGCCCCAGCATTTT. The rearrangement links TRBV2 to TRBJ1-5; D is unresolved. Germline loops: CDR1 SNHLY, CDR2 FYNNEI. The CDR3 extends over 12 amino acids.

Concerning this clonotype itself: This CDR3 fails to terminate in the conserved phenylalanine or tryptophan, so it likely reflects a read error. The DNA is left out, because the CDR3 cannot be placed on it with certainty; the CDR3 is given as TCRdb lists it. The rearrangement uses TRBV7-2 and TRBJ2-7. The CDR3 contains 8 residues when both ends are counted. CDR1 and CDR2 (germline): SGHTA, FQGNSA. The CDR3 here is CASSLAGT.

V gene TRBV11-1 combines with J gene TRBJ1-3; D perhaps matches TRBD1 (6 bases). The V gene lost 5 bases and the J gene lost 2 bases, with 13 bases spanning the gap. The length of the CDR3 is 15 residues. CDR1 is SGHAT, CDR2 FQDESV, per germline (reference sequence). CDR3: CASSPLEGAGNTIYF. CDR3 DNA: TGTGCCAGCAGCCCGTTGGAGGGGGCTGGAAACACCATATATTTT.

This clonotype has more than one count but fewer than ten. It is likely a read error: a sequence one base away is far more abundant. This chain links TRBV14 with TRBJ2-2; possible D gene TRBD1, 5 bases. Germline-derived CDR1 and CDR2 are SGHDN and FVKESK. This CDR3 has 14 amino acids. Trimming stripped 4 bases from V and 2 bases from J, with 8 bases between. CDR3 DNA: TGTGCCAGCAGCCCGACAGTAAACACCGGGGAGCTGTTTTTT. Translation gives CASSPTVNTGELFF.

This clonotype has ten or more counts. V usage is TRBV6-1 and J usage is TRBJ1-1; no clear D. In germline, CDR1 is MNHNS, CDR2 SASEGT. The CDR3 totals 13 residues. The V gene lost 1 base and the J gene lost 0 bases, with 3 bases spanning the gap. The CDR3 sequence: CASSEVVNTEAFF. CDR3 DNA sequence: TGTGCCAGCAGTGAAGTTGTGAACACTGAAGCTTTCTTT.

This clonotype was detected ten times or more. This chain links TRBV20-1 with TRBJ2-3; D is ambiguous. The CDR3 is 15 residues long. The ends were cut back, 0 bases at V and 1 base at J, with 11 bases in the middle. The germline CDR1 and CDR2 sequences are DFQATT and SNEGSKA (reference sequence). The CDR3 is CSARDRLKGTDTQYF. The CDR3 bases are TGCAGTGCTAGAGATCGACTCAAGGGCACAGATACGCAGTATTTT.